These T cell receptor beta chains were read from a single sample in a study of regulatory dendritic cells for organ transplantation. Only in-frame clones appear in the TCRdb table, and some are missing; sequencing was by immunoSEQ multiplex PCR. In the table there are some 35,000 clones, roughly nine tenths of which are singletons. Sequencing input: naive CD4+ T cells from blood. The receptors here all came from a human donor in good health. Each CDR3 is given with its conserved first and last residue. D genes are given only for firm matches. The size entry is marked missing in some rows and otherwise reads once, few, many or a size class.

len: 14
d_gene: .
abundance: .
j_gene: TRBJ2-7
v_gene: TRBV5-4
CDR3nt: TGTGCCAGCAGCAGCGACCCTAGCTCCTACGAGCAGTACTTC
CDR3aa: CASSSDPSSYEQYF

len: 12
d_gene: .
abundance: once
j_gene: TRBJ1-1
v_gene: TRBV5-4
CDR3nt: TGTGCCAGCAGGGGGGGTTTCACTGAAGCCTTCTTT
CDR3aa: CASRGGFTEAFF

len: 12
d_gene: TRBD1
abundance: .
j_gene: TRBJ2-3
v_gene: TRBV6-6
CDR3nt: TGTGCCATCAGGGGGATAACAGATACGCAGTATTTT
CDR3aa: CAIRGITDTQYF

len: 16
d_gene: TRBD1
abundance: .
j_gene: TRBJ2-4
v_gene: TRBV13
CDR3nt: TGTGCCAGCAGCTCGACAGGGTGGGGGGCCAAAAACATTCAGTACTTC
CDR3aa: CASSSTGWGAKNIQYF

len: 13
d_gene: .
abundance: .
j_gene: TRBJ1-2
v_gene: TRBV28
CDR3nt: TGTGCCAGCAGCGCCGGGCCGATCTATGGCTACACCTTC
CDR3aa: CASSAGPIYGYTF

len: 13
d_gene: .
abundance: .
j_gene: TRBJ1-2
v_gene: TRBV2
CDR3nt: TGTGCCAGCATGGCAGGACTTAACTATGGCTACACCTTC
CDR3aa: CASMAGLNYGYTF

len: 13
d_gene: .
abundance: .
j_gene: TRBJ1-1
v_gene: TRBV29-1
CDR3nt: TGCAGCGGTACAGGGATTATGAACACTGAAGCTTTCTTT
CDR3aa: CSGTGIMNTEAFF

len: 17
d_gene: TRBD1
abundance: .
j_gene: TRBJ2-2
v_gene: TRBV18
CDR3nt: TGTGCCAGCTCCCGAAATCCGGGGACAGGGAACACCGGGGAGCTGTTTTTT
CDR3aa: CASSRNPGTGNTGELFF

len: 15
d_gene: .
abundance: .
j_gene: TRBJ2-2
v_gene: TRBV10-3
CDR3nt: TGTGCCATCAGTGATCTAAACAGGAACACCGGGGAGCTGTTTTTT
CDR3aa: CAISDLNRNTGELFF

len: 16
d_gene: TRBD1
abundance: .
j_gene: TRBJ1-1
v_gene: TRBV27
CDR3nt: TGTGCCAGCAGTCCCCGCGGGGGACAGCTGAACACTGAAGCTTTCTTT
CDR3aa: CASSPRGGQLNTEAFF

len: 16
d_gene: .
abundance: few
j_gene: TRBJ1-4
v_gene: TRBV7-9
CDR3nt: TGTGCCAGCAGCTTAGCGCTAGCAGGGGTATCTGAAAAACTGTTTTTT
CDR3aa: CASSLALAGVSEKLFF

len: 13
d_gene: .
abundance: .
j_gene: TRBJ1-2
v_gene: TRBV9
CDR3nt: TGTGCCAGCAGCGCCGCCGGTAACTATGGCTACACCTTC
CDR3aa: CASSAAGNYGYTF

len: 15
d_gene: .
abundance: .
j_gene: TRBJ1-2
v_gene: TRBV19
CDR3nt: TGTGCCAGTAGTATATTGCCGGACCGCAACTATGGCTACACCTTC
CDR3aa: CASSILPDRNYGYTF

len: 12
d_gene: .
abundance: .
j_gene: TRBJ1-1
v_gene: TRBV10-2
CDR3nt: TGCGCCAGCAGCCGGGGGGGAAATGAAGCTTTCTTT
CDR3aa: CASSRGGNEAFF

len: 17
d_gene: TRBD2
abundance: .
j_gene: TRBJ2-7
v_gene: TRBV19
CDR3nt: TGTGCCACCTCGATAGGGGGGACTAGCGGGATGCTCCACGAGCAGTACTTC
CDR3aa: CATSIGGTSGMLHEQYF

len: 15
d_gene: .
abundance: .
j_gene: TRBJ2-2
v_gene: TRBV7-2
CDR3nt: TGTGCCAGCAGCGTACCAGGGATCCGGCCCGGGGAGCTGTTTTTT
CDR3aa: CASSVPGIRPGELFF

len: 15
d_gene: TRBD1
abundance: .
j_gene: TRBJ1-4
v_gene: TRBV18
CDR3nt: TGTGCCAGCTCACCACTACAGGGGAAGAATGAAAAACTGTTTTTT
CDR3aa: CASSPLQGKNEKLFF

len: 14
d_gene: TRBD1
abundance: .
j_gene: TRBJ1-4
v_gene: TRBV5-1
CDR3nt: TGCGCCAGCAGGGCCGGGACAGGGAATGAAAAACTGTTTTTT
CDR3aa: CASRAGTGNEKLFF

len: 15
d_gene: .
abundance: .
j_gene: TRBJ2-3
v_gene: TRBV6-5
CDR3nt: TGTGCCAGCAACCCGGGGGCAGGGCCCATTCACACGCAGTATTTT
CDR3aa: CASNPGAGPIHTQYF

len: 13
d_gene: .
abundance: .
j_gene: TRBJ2-7
v_gene: TRBV28
CDR3nt: TGTGCCAGCAGGGGACGGACCATCTACGAGCAGTACTTC
CDR3aa: CASRGRTIYEQYF